A selection of T cell receptor beta chains follows, all from one sample in a study of blood T cells in healthy people across ages. TCRdb itself ran the 5' RACE reads through MiXCR, one entry per CDR3 protein. The sample lists roughly 550,000 distinct CDR3 sequences, 24% occurring once. The sample was also linked to a second study, of T cells of mothers and their children.

Sequences were obtained from blood. Source of these receptors: a boy between 5 and 17 years old in good health. Both conserved end residues are part of each CDR3. Each record gives: clone size, D gene, CDR3 length, J gene, V gene, CDR3 protein, CDR3 DNA. D genes are given only for firm matches. Size values are once, few and many counts, or a class for expanded clones, and some rows have none.

NA NA 14 TRBJ2-5 TRBV7-9 CASSLAAPRASQYF TGTGCCAGCAGCTTAGCGGCCCCCCGTGCGTCCCAGTACTTC
NA NA 15 TRBJ2-7 TRBV28 CASSLRLVLVYEQYF TGTGCCAGCAGTTTGAGACTAGTTCTCGTGTACGAGCAGTACTTC
few NA 14 TRBJ2-3 TRBV20-1 CSARDQGRTDTQYF TGCAGTGCTAGAGATCAGGGGAGGACAGATACGCAGTATTTT
few NA 20 TRBJ1-5 TRBV27 CASAPGWAADQGYSNQPQHF TGTGCCAGCGCGCCGGGTTGGGCGGCCGACCAGGGTTATAGCAATCAGCCCCAGCATTTT
few TRBD2 14 TRBJ2-7 TRBV7-2 CASSPVAGGNEQYF TGTGCCAGCAGCCCCGTGGCGGGAGGCAACGAGCAGTACTTC
NA TRBD2 11 TRBJ2-3 TRBV5-6 CASSSGLGIDF TGTGCCAGCAGCTCGGGACTAGGGATCGATTTT
NA TRBD2 14 TRBJ2-7 TRBV7-2 CASSLYLPGGEQYF TGCGCCAGCAGCTTATATCTCCCGGGGGGCGAGCAGTACTTC
few NA 14 TRBJ1-4 TRBV7-2 CASSLLGVNEKLFF TGTGCCAGCAGCTTATTGGGGGTAAATGAAAAACTGTTTTTT
many NA 14 TRBJ2-4 TRBV25-1 CASSDVTAKNIQYF TGTGCCAGCAGTGATGTGACGGCCAAAAACATTCAGTACTTC
NA TRBD1 14 TRBJ2-5 TRBV20-1 CSAWTGGARETQYF TGCAGTGCCTGGACAGGGGGCGCGAGAGAGACCCAGTACTTC
NA TRBD1 16 TRBJ1-1 TRBV7-9 CASSSLAGGMNTEAFF TGTGCCAGCAGCTCCCTGGCAGGGGGGATGAACACTGAAGCTTTCTTT
NA TRBD2 16 TRBJ2-3 TRBV6-2/TRBV6-3 CASSYPGAAGGPVQYF TGTGCCAGCAGTTACCCCGGGGCCGCGGGAGGGCCGGTGCAGTATTTT
many TRBD2 15 TRBJ2-1 TRBV6-4 CASSDETSGSNEQFF TGTGCCAGCAGTGACGAGACTAGCGGGAGCAATGAGCAGTTCTTC
NA NA 13 TRBJ2-7 TRBV29-1 CSVGLQGGYEQYF TGCAGCGTTGGTCTACAGGGAGGCTACGAGCAGTACTTC
many NA 14 TRBJ2-3 TRBV28 CASSLLVSTDTQYF TGTGCCAGCAGTTTACTGGTTAGCACAGATACGCAGTATTTT
few NA 17 TRBJ2-2 TRBV13 CASSARTESMNTGELFF TGTGCCAGCAGCGCAAGGACTGAGTCTATGAACACCGGGGAGCTGTTTTTT
many TRBD1 14 TRBJ2-5 TRBV7-9 CASSLQGSRETQYF TGTGCCAGCAGCCTACAGGGGTCTCGGGAGACCCAGTACTTC
NA NA 15 TRBJ2-3 TRBV12-3/TRBV12-4 CASSSATVSTDTQYF TGTGCCAGCAGTTCGGCTACAGTTAGCACAGATACGCAGTATTTT
few NA 15 TRBJ1-1 TRBV6-5 CASRALRRKNTEAFF TGTGCCAGCAGAGCTCTACGACGGAAGAACACTGAAGCTTTCTTT
NA TRBD2 14 TRBJ2-1 TRBV3-1 CASSQIAGYNEQFF TGTGCCAGCAGCCAGATAGCGGGCTACAATGAGCAGTTCTTC
many NA 15 TRBJ2-6 TRBV6-2/TRBV6-3 CASSPDVSGANVLTF TGTGCCAGCAGCCCGGACGTCTCTGGGGCCAACGTCCTGACTTTC
NA NA 13 TRBJ2-5 TRBV20-1 CSASPALQETQYF TGCAGTGCTAGTCCAGCCCTCCAAGAGACCCAGTACTTC
NA NA 15 TRBJ2-3 TRBV9 CASSSEGGSTDTQYF TGTGCCAGCAGCTCGGAGGGGGGGTCCACAGATACGCAGTATTTT
few NA 12 TRBJ1-2 TRBV9 CASKGQDYGYTF TGTGCCAGCAAGGGGCAGGACTATGGCTACACCTTC
NA NA 13 TRBJ1-6 TRBV25-1 CASSDQGNSPLHF TGTGCCAGCAGTGATCAGGGGAATTCACCCCTCCACTTT
NA NA 18 TRBJ2-6 TRBV12-3/TRBV12-4 CASGASTGAPAGANVLTF TGTGCCAGCGGAGCGTCGACAGGCGCCCCAGCTGGGGCCAACGTCCTGACTTTC
few NA 15 TRBJ2-5 TRBV4-2 CASSQEGKMGETQYF TGTGCCAGCAGCCAAGAAGGGAAGATGGGAGAGACCCAGTACTTC
NA TRBD1 14 TRBJ2-7 TRBV20-1 CSGGPGQGFYEQYF TGCAGTGGGGGGCCCGGACAGGGTTTCTACGAGCAGTACTTC
few NA 15 TRBJ2-1 TRBV6-2/TRBV6-3 CASSPHRTSYNEQFF TGTGCCAGCAGTCCGCACAGGACATCGTACAATGAGCAGTTCTTC
few NA 18 TRBJ1-4 TRBV4-1 CASSQDPLKQDFNEKLFF TGCGCCAGCAGCCAAGATCCATTGAAACAGGACTTTAATGAAAAACTGTTTTTT
NA NA 15 TRBJ2-6 TRBV6-5 CASTPRSSGANVLTF TGTGCCAGCACCCCGAGGAGCTCTGGGGCCAACGTCCTGACTTTC
few NA 15 TRBJ1-2 TRBV6-6 CASSYSQGSNYGYTF TGTGCCAGCAGTTACTCCCAAGGTTCTAACTATGGCTACACCTTC
NA NA 17 TRBJ1-3 TRBV5-5 CASSRGPVNRSGNTIYF TGTGCCAGCAGCCGAGGACCGGTGAACCGCTCTGGAAACACCATATATTTT
NA NA 15 TRBJ2-7 TRBV5-5 CASSWGLGGAYEQYF TGTGCCAGCAGCTGGGGACTCGGAGGGGCCTACGAGCAGTACTTC
few TRBD1 11 TRBJ1-4 TRBV5-1 CASSSGTGLFF TGCGCCAGCAGCTCCGGGACAGGGTTGTTTTTT
NA NA 17 TRBJ2-3 TRBV3-1 CASSEQPGGPSTDTQYF TGTGCCAGCAGCGAGCAACCCGGGGGCCCGAGCACAGATACGCAGTATTTT
few NA 15 TRBJ2-7 TRBV6-5 CASSYGQVGAYEQYF TGTGCCAGCAGTTATGGGCAAGTGGGCGCCTACGAGCAGTACTTC